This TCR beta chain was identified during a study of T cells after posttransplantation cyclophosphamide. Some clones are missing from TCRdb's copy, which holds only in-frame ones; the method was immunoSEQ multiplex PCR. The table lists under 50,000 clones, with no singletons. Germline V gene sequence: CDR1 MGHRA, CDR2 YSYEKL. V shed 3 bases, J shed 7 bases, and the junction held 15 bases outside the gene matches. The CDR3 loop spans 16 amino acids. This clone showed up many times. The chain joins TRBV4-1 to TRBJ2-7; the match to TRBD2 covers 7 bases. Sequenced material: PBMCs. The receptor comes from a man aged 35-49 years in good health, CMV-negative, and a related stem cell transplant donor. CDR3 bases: TGCGCCAGCAGCCACCCCCGGGCGGGAGACCGGGGAGAGCAGTACTTC. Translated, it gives CASSHPRAGDRGEQYF.